The sequence of this T cell receptor (beta chain) was determined in a study of siplizumab effects on memory and regulatory T cells. The CDR3 contains 15 residues. Sequencing used immunoSEQ multiplex PCR; TCRdb keeps in-frame clones, though not all of them. The table lists tens of thousands of clones, approximately 95% of them singletons. As for this clone: What it binds is unknown. One end of the junction varies from germline; a read error may be responsible.

Study-wide points: There were only a minor fraction of alloreactive clones that mapped to unstimulated subsets. Contribution to the alloresponse seemed major for naive T cells, which also seemed more diverse than memory cells. Alloreactive sequences tracing back to unstimulated CD4+ memory cells were significantly reduced by siplizumab. Naive-or-memory phenotypes were unassignable for roughly 80-97% of proliferating CD4+ or CD8+ clones.

The gene calls are TRBV5-3 and TRBJ2-7; D might be TRBD1 or TRBD2, each matching 5 bases. TRBV5-3 is an ORF; its function is uncertain. The clonotype was recovered from a human donor in good health. The sample consisted of non-Treg CD4+ T cells sorted from blood. CDR3 nucleotides: TGTGCCAGCAGCTTGAAGGTCGGGGCTAGCTACGAGCAGTACTTC. Its translation is CASSLKVGASYEQYF.